The 23 T cell receptor beta chains below were found in one sample sequenced in a study of OX40 agonist ivuxolimab in advanced cancers. Generated by immunoSEQ multiplex PCR, the TCRdb table keeps only in-frame clones and is missing some. This table has about 93,000 clones, nearly 90% appearing once. The specimen comprised CD4+ or CD8+ T cells sorted from blood, sampled in a trial of the OX40 agonist ivuxolimab. The receptor set was obtained from an adult with an advanced solid tumor such as melanoma, head and neck, liver or kidney cancer.

This clone was detected once. J is TRBJ1-1 and V is TRBV11-2; perhaps TRBD1 as D (5 bases). The germline V and J ends were trimmed by 4 bases and 0 bases, with 9 bases remaining between them. The CDR3 is 14 residues long. The germline V gene has CDR1 SGHAT and CDR2 FQNNGV. CDR3 amino acids: CASSYRDLNTEAFF. In nucleotides, the CDR3 is TGTGCCAGCAGCTATCGGGACCTGAACACTGAAGCTTTCTTT. Looking up the rest from reference TRBV11-2 and TRBJ1-1 gives the full variable domain: EAGVAQSPRYKIIEKRQSVAFWCNPISGHATLYWYQQILGQGPKLLIQFQNNGVVDDSQLPKDRFSAERLKGVDSTLKIQPAKLEDSAVYLCASSYRDLNTEAFFGQGTRLTVV.

The V and J genes are TRBV28 and TRBJ2-1; 9 bases are a match to TRBD1. Germline V CDR1 and CDR2: MDHEN, SYDVKM. J was trimmed by 3 bases and V by 7 bases; bases with no gene match: 7. There are 15 residues in the CDR3. The CDR3 coding sequence is TGTGCCAGCAAAACCGGGACAGGGAACTACAATGAGCAGTTCTTC. This encodes CASKTGTGNYNEQFF.

The chain joins TRBV7-2 to TRBJ2-1, with 10 nucleotides matching TRBD2. V trimming: 6 bases; J trimming: 4 bases; junction bases outside the gene matches: 9. The germline V gene encodes CDR1 SGHTA and CDR2 FQGNSA. This CDR3 comprises 16 residues. CDR3 sequence: CASSLVGSGGYNEQFF. In DNA, the CDR3 is TGTGCCAGCAGTCTCGTTGGTAGCGGGGGGTACAATGAGCAGTTCTTC. Supplemented by reference TRBV7-2 and TRBJ2-1, the full variable domain reads GAGVSQSPSNKVTEKGKDVELRCDPISGHTALYWYRQSLGQGLEFLIYFQGNSAPDKSGLPSDRFSAERTGGSVSTLTIQRTQQEDSAVYLCASSLVGSGGYNEQFFGPGTRLTVL.

This rearrangement joins TRBV5-1 to TRBJ2-5; tentative D call: TRBD1 (5 bases). CDR3 length equals 15 residues. With 0 bases removed from V and 2 bases from J, the gap between germline ends came to 11 bases. Germline CDR1 is SGHRS and CDR2 is YFSETQ. This CDR3 reads CASSLGAGQQETQYF. The CDR3 nucleotides are TGCGCCAGCAGCTTGGGGGCAGGGCAACAAGAGACCCAGTACTTC. The variable domain in full, with the rest retrieved from reference TRBV5-1 and TRBJ2-5, is KAGVTQTPRYLIKTRGQQVTLSCSPISGHRSVSWYQQTPGQGLQFLFEYFSETQRNKGNFPGRFSGRQFSNSRSEMNVSTLELGDSALYLCASSLGAGQQETQYFGPGTRLLVL.

The rearrangement uses TRBV9 and TRBJ1-1; D remains unclear. Trimming shortened V by 0 bases and J by 4 bases, and 10 bases separated the two germline ends. The germline V gene has CDR1 SGDLS and CDR2 YYNGEE. This CDR3 is built from 14 residues. CDR3 nucleotide sequence: TGTGCCAGCAGCGTAGACGGGCTCGGCACTGAAGCTTTCTTT. Its translation: CASSVDGLGTEAFF.

The rearrangement uses TRBV11-3 and TRBJ1-1; D perhaps matches TRBD1 (6 bases). The V gene lost 3 bases and the J gene lost 5 bases, with 10 bases spanning the gap. The CDR3 consists of 13 residues. Germline CDR1 SGHNT, CDR2 YENEEA. CDR3 sequence (DNA): TGTGCCAGCAGCTTGGTAGGGGGGACTGAAGCTTTCTTT. It codes for CASSLVGGTEAFF.

This clone came up once. Other DNA sequences in this sample translate to the same CDR3. This chain joins TRBV28 and TRBJ2-7; D is undetermined. Per the germline V gene, CDR1 is MDHEN and CDR2 is SYDVKM. The CDR3 runs 12 residues. V was clipped by 3 bases and J by 0 bases, with 3 bases between them. CDR3 sequence: CASSLSSYEQYF. CDR3 DNA: TGTGCCAGCAGTTTGTCCTCCTACGAGCAGTACTTC.

The chain combines TRBV28 with TRBJ2-2; 7 bases line up with TRBD1. The germline V gene encodes CDR1 MDHEN and CDR2 SYDVKM. The length of the CDR3 is 14 residues. CDR3 amino acids: CALRDSQGTGELFF. The CDR3 DNA sequence: TGTGCTTTGAGGGACAGCCAAGGCACCGGGGAGCTGTTTTTT.

J is TRBJ2-3 and V is TRBV28, with D perhaps TRBD1 (7 bases). The ends were cut back, 9 bases at V and 0 bases at J, with 16 bases in the middle. CDR1 is MDHEN and CDR2 is SYDVKM in the germline V gene. The length of the CDR3 is 15 residues. The CDR3 DNA sequence: TGTGCCAGTTTAACAGGGGACTTGAGCACAGATACGCAGTATTTT. Encoded protein: CASLTGDLSTDTQYF.

The chain combines TRBV7-2 with TRBJ1-1, with D tentatively TRBD1 (5 bases). Germline-derived CDR1 and CDR2 are SGHTA and FQGNSA. The CDR3 is 14 amino acids. Trimming took off 1 base at V and 3 bases at J, with 9 bases between the two ends. The CDR3 bases are TGTGCCAGCAGCTTAGGGGGCTGGGACACTGAAGCTTTCTTT. It translates to CASSLGGWDTEAFF.

This clone was picked up a small number of times. The rearrangement joins TRBV27 to TRBJ2-2; 12 bases are a match to TRBD2. V lost 5 bases to trimming and J lost 6 bases; unmatched junction nucleotides: 7. The CDR3 length is 16 residues. Germline V gives CDR1 MNHEY, CDR2 SMNVEV (reference sequence). CDR3 nucleotide sequence: TGTGCCAGCAGTGCTAGCGGGAGGGCCGTTGCCGGGGAGCTGTTTTTT. Its protein is CASSASGRAVAGELFF.

This chain connects TRBV15 to TRBJ2-2; perhaps TRBD1 as D (5 bases). The V gene's germline CDR1 is LNHNV and CDR2 YYDKDF (reference sequence). This CDR3 comprises 15 residues. The V gene lost 1 base and the J gene lost 3 bases, with 9 bases spanning the gap. The CDR3: CATSRGQPHTGELFF. In nucleotides, the CDR3 is TGTGCCACCAGCAGAGGACAGCCTCACACCGGGGAGCTGTTTTTT.

The chain links TRBV4-2 to TRBJ2-7, with 7 bases matching TRBD1. The CDR3 sequence is 16 residues long. Losses at the gene ends were 4 bases for V and 7 bases for J; bases not matched to a gene: 16. Germline V CDR1 and CDR2: LGHNA, YNFKEQ. CDR3 DNA: TGTGCCAGCAGCCCAATTAAGGGACAGCCTACGGGAGAGCAGTACTTC. This encodes CASSPIKGQPTGEQYF.

The chain carries TRBV6-5 and TRBJ1-1; D is uncertain. The CDR3 consists of 13 residues. Deletions cut 3 bases from V and 7 bases from J, with 12 bases between. The germline V gene has CDR1 MNHEY and CDR2 SVGAGI. The CDR3 nucleotides read TGTGCCAGCAGTTATGCTGGGAACCATGAAGCTTTCTTT. This codes for CASSYAGNHEAFF.

The rearrangement links TRBV27 to TRBJ2-3; unclear D gene. Between the trimmed V and J ends, which lost 5 bases and 1 base, there was a span of 13 bases. There are 15 residues in the CDR3. From germline, CDR1 is MNHEY and CDR2 SMNVEV (reference sequence). The CDR3 region has the DNA TGTGCCAGCAGTCCGCGACACCTAGGCACAGATACGCAGTATTTT. It is translated as CASSPRHLGTDTQYF.

Concerning this clone itself: At one of its ends the junction is not consistent with the germline gene, which may arise from a read error. The V gene is TRBV7-7, the J gene TRBJ2-3; maybe TRBD1 (5 bases). There are 13 residues in the CDR3. Germline loops: CDR1 SSHAT, CDR2 FNYEAQ (reference sequence). The CDR3 DNA is TGTGCTAGCAGCTTAGGGGCAGGAGATACGCAGTATTTT. Translated, it gives CASSLGAGDTQYF.

In this sample, this clone turned up once. This chain links TRBV11-3 with TRBJ1-1, with D uncertain. The CDR3 is 15 residues long. Germline-derived CDR1 and CDR2 are SGHNT and YENEEA. Trimming removed 0 bases from V and 1 base from J, with 9 bases in between. In DNA form, the CDR3 reads TGTGCCAGCAGCTTAGATGGCCCACAGAACACTGAAGCTTTCTTT. This codes for CASSLDGPQNTEAFF.

The CDR3 sequence is CASSVNSGGPQDTQYF. As DNA, the CDR3 is TGTGCCAGCAGTGTCAACTCGGGAGGGCCTCAAGATACGCAGTATTTT. This sequence joins TRBV5-4 and TRBJ2-3, with TRBD2 identical over 8 bases. Trimming cost V 5 bases and J 5 bases; bases outside gene matches: 13. There are 16 residues in the CDR3. The germline gives CDR1 SGHNT, CDR2 YYREEE (reference sequence).

J is TRBJ1-1 and V is TRBV2; unclear D gene. V was pared by 7 bases and J by 3 bases, with 12 bases between. CDR3 length: 13 residues. CDR1 is SNHLY and CDR2 is FYNNEI in the germline V gene. DNA for the CDR3: TGTGCCAGCATCCCCGGGCCCTACACTGAAGCTTTCTTT. It encodes CASIPGPYTEAFF.

The CDR3 region has the DNA TGTGCCAGTAGGACGGGACACCTCAATCAGCCCCAGCATTTT. As protein: CASRTGHLNQPQHF. The V gene is TRBV19, the J gene TRBJ1-5; tentative D call: TRBD1 (6 bases). V dropped 6 bases and J dropped 3 bases, with 12 bases sitting between them. The CDR3 contains 14 residues. From germline, CDR1 is LNHDA and CDR2 SQIVND (reference sequence).

The chain uses TRBV28 and TRBJ1-2, with D possibly being TRBD1 (5 bases). Germline V CDR1 and CDR2: MDHEN, SYDVKM. V lost 7 bases to trimming and J lost 3 bases, with 18 bases between them. This CDR3 spans 15 amino acids. As DNA, the CDR3 is TGTGCCAGCAAGATACCCTGGGGGACGGACTATGGCTACACCTTC. Encoded protein: CASKIPWGTDYGYTF.

The chain links TRBV27 to TRBJ1-1, with TRBD1 matching 8 bases. The J segment lost 1 base and the V segment lost 8 bases, leaving 6 bases of the junction unmatched. Germline V gives CDR1 MNHEY, CDR2 SMNVEV (reference sequence). The CDR3 length is 14 residues. In DNA form, the CDR3 reads TGTGCCAGCCTTAGAGACAGGGGGAACACTGAAGCTTTCTTT. Translating it yields CASLRDRGNTEAFF.

The chain couples TRBV27 to TRBJ2-7, with 7 bases fitting TRBD1. Germline CDR1 and CDR2: MNHEY and SMNVEV (reference sequence). The CDR3 loop spans 14 amino acids. After removal of 4 bases from V and 6 bases from J, the junction contained 9 bases not matched to a gene. The CDR3 coding sequence is TGTGCCAGCAGTTCGGGACAGCTTTCGCGCGAGCAGTACTTC. Protein: CASSSGQLSREQYF.